This TCR beta chain was identified during a study of cytomegalovirus exposure and HLA in healthy donors. Study at large: Counted in an early data release were approximately 85 million unique TCRs from HLA-typed donors. Points from the study as a whole: A further, later analysis showed that HLA-associated TCR beta chains (compared with equally common others) were more clonally expanded.

This CDR3 region has 13 residues. The PCR had 60 Vbeta and 13 Jbeta primers. The protocol was immunoSEQ multiplex PCR, while the TCRdb copy is restricted to in-frame clones and leaves out a portion. The sample includes about 120,000 clones, around 77% seen only once; the top ten take around 4%. Turning to this clone: Its antigen is currently unknown.

The chain uses TRBV21-1 and TRBJ1-2; the D call of TRBD1 is as the table states it, not checked on the DNA. TRBV21-1 is a pseudogene locus. Source material: PBMCs. The clonotype comes from a human donor in good health. CDR3 loop: CASSTGHPRGYTF. CDR3 DNA sequence: TGTGCCAGCAGCACGGGACACCCGCGAGGCTACACCTTC.